This TCR beta chain emerged from a study of T cell responses to AZD1222 COVID-19 vaccine (dated by TCRdb to the early 2020s). Context from the whole study: AZD1222 recipients with second doses at about 4 weeks or about 12 weeks were pooled, because spike-specific TCR depth and breadth did not differ between schedules. A total of roughly 240 trial participants underwent TCR sequencing, of whom some 210 received two doses of AZD1222 and approximately 25 received two doses of the MenACWY control vaccine. Trial participants were enrolled into age subgroups of 18-55, 56-69 and 70-plus years, which contained about 150, 28 and 57 TCR-sequenced participants, respectively.

The CDR3 regions of human TCRbeta chains were subjected to immunosequencing. Regarding the original processing steps: Repertoire TCRs were matched against a reference library of SARS-CoV-2-specific TCRs generated with the MIRA antigen-specificity platform. Breadth was defined as the fraction of unique TCRs that were SARS-CoV-2-associated. Depth was defined as the fraction of total T cells that were SARS-CoV-2-associated. Using the MIRA data, every spike-specific TCR was mapped to the spike region that the TCR reacted to and assigned to either a CD4 or a CD8 class. Log10-transformed breadth and depth values were compared by one-way ANOVA with Sidak's multiple comparisons tests. The table comes from immuneACCESS by way of TCRdb, which keeps in-frame sequences with V and J called. Part of the clones is missing from these tables; in studies checked, under half for an unresolved V gene and the rest for unknown reasons. The D gene and trimming were derived from the DNA, and the V and J assignments and clone size from that table. The sample table holds about 170,000 clones, of which 85% to 95% were seen once. The top ten hold 3.5% to 4.5% of the sample.

Paper-wide results and their limitations: Participants were mostly white British, with more females than males. The authors suggested clonal diversity may have been underestimated. Reportedly, close to half of the unique spike-specific TCRs recognized epitopes lying outside the regions that are mutated in the B.1.351 and B.1.1.7 variants. CD4 TCRs associated with the vaccine covered the entire spike protein, and the dominant responses were in regions 160-218 and 743-854. In the small 56-69-year group, the increase in depth fell short of significance, most likely because of low power. Spike-specific TCR breadth and depth rose significantly after two AZD1222 doses compared with day 0 and with MenACWY recipients. No day 14 peak-response samples were available, so repertoires were characterized only after the peak T cell response. Conclusions about previously exposed vaccinees are limited, since just five to seven AZD1222 recipients were seropositive for SARS-CoV-2 at baseline.

About this clone itself: Its cognate antigen has yet to be identified. There are no base qualities to consult, and no much larger clone falls within one base.

The germline V gene yields SGHRS for CDR1 and YFSETQ for CDR2. V lost 6 bases and J lost 10 bases; the stretch between them is 14 bases long. The CDR3, from cysteine to phenylalanine, totals 13 residues. CDR3 DNA is the only sequence kept; it has 39 bases, read in frame from the first base. Explained via the paper, the time point label denotes: baseline before first vaccination. Vaccinee samples were obtained from the UK trials COV001 and COV002, which included a single-blind randomized controlled phase 2/3 trial of AZD1222 (ChAdOx1 nCoV-19) in healthy adults. For TCRbeta chain sequencing, PBMC samples from trial participants were taken at day 0 and at day 28 after the second dose.

The source of this sequence is an adult in good health. The chain was built from TRBV5-1 and TRBJ1-6; a tentative D call is TRBD1 (6 bases match). The sequencing here drew on peripheral blood, taken on day 0 of AZD1222 vaccination. The CDR3 region: CASMEGGESPLHF. At the DNA level, the sequence is TGCGCCAGCATGGAGGGGGGCGAGTCACCCCTCCACTTT. Joined to the reference TRBV5-1 and TRBJ1-6 proteins, this CDR3 gives the full variable domain: KAGVTQTPRYLIKTRGQQVTLSCSPISGHRSVSWYQQTPGQGLQFLFEYFSETQRNKGNFPGRFSGRQFSNSRSEMNVSTLELGDSALYLCASMEGGESPLHFGNGTRLTVT.